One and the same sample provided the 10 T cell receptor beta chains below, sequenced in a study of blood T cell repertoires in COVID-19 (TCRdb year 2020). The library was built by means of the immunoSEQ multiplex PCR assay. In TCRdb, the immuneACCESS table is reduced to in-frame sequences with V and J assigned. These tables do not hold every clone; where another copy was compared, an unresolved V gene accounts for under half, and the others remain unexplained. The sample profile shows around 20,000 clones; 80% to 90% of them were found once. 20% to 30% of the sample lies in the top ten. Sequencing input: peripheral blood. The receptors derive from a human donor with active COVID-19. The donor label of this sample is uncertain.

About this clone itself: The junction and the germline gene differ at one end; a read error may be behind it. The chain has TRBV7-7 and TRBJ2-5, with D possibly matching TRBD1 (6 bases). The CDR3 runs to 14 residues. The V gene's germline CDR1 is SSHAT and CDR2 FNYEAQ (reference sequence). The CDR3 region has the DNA TGTGCTAGCAGCTCTCGAAGGGGGCAAGAGACCCAGTACTTC. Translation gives CASSSRRGQETQYF. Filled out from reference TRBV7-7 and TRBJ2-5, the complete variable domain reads GAGVSQSPRYKVTKRGQDVTLRCDPISSHATLYWYQQALGQGPEFLTYFNYEAQPDKSGLPSDRFSAERPEGSISTLTIQRTEQRDSAMYRCASSSRRGQETQYFGPGTRLLVL.

The CDR3 loop is CASSQGGFGEQYF. The CDR3 nucleotides are TGTGCCAGCAGCCAGGGGGGATTTGGGGAGCAGTACTTC. The genes are TRBV7-2 and TRBJ2-7, with D perhaps TRBD1 (7 bases). This CDR3 has 13 amino acids. V was pared by 5 bases and J by 7 bases, with 15 bases between. The V gene's germline CDR1 is SGHTA and CDR2 FQGNSA.

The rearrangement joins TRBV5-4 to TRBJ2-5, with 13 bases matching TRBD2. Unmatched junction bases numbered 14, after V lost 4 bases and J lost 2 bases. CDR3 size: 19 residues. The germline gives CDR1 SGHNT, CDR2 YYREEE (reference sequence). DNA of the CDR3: TGTGCCAGCAGCCTCCCCGGGACTAGCGGGGTGGGAAGGCAAGAGACCCAGTACTTC. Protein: CASSLPGTSGVGRQETQYF.

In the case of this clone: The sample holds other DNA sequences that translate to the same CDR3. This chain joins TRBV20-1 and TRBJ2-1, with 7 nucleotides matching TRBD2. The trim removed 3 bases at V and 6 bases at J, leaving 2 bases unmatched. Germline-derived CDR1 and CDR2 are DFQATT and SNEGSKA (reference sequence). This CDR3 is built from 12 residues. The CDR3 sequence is CSASSSGNEQFF. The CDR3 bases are TGCAGTGCTAGTTCTAGCGGCAATGAGCAGTTCTTC.

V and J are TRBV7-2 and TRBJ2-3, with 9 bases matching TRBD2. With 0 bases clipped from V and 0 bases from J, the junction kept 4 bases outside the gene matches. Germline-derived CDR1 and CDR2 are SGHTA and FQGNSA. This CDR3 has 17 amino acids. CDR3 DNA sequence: TGTGCCAGCAGCTTAGCCATAACTAGCGGGAGCACAGATACGCAGTATTTT. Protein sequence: CASSLAITSGSTDTQYF.

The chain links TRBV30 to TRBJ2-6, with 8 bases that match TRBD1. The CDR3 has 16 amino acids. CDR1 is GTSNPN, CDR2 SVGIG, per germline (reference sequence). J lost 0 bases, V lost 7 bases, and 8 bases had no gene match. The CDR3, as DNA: TGTGCCTTTAAAGGACAGGGAACCTCTGGGGCCAACGTCCTGACTTTC. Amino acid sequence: CAFKGQGTSGANVLTF. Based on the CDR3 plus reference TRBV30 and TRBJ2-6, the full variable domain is SQTIHQWPATLVQPVGSPLSLECTVEGTSNPNLYWYRQAAGRGLQLLFYSVGIGQISSEVPQNLSASRPQDRQFILSSKKLLLSDSGFYLCAFKGQGTSGANVLTFGAGSRLTVL.

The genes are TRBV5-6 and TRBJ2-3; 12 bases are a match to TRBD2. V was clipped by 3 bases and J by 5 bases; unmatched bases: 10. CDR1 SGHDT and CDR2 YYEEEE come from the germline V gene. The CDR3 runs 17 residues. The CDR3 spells CASSSRLAGVRGDTQYF. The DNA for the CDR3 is TGTGCCAGCAGCTCGCGACTAGCGGGGGTCCGCGGAGATACGCAGTATTTT.

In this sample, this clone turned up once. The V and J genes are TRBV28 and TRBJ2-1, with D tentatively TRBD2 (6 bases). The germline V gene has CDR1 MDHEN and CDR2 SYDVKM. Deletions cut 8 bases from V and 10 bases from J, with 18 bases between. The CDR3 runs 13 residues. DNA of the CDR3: TGTGCCAGCCGTCGGATTTCGGGAGAGGAGCAGTTCTTC. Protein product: CASRRISGEEQFF. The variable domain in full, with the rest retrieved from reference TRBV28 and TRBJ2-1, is DVKVTQSSRYLVKRTGEKVFLECVQDMDHENMFWYRQDPGLGLRLIYFSYDVKMKEKGDIPEGYSVSREKKERFSLILESASTNQTSMYLCASRRISGEEQFFGPGTRLTVL.

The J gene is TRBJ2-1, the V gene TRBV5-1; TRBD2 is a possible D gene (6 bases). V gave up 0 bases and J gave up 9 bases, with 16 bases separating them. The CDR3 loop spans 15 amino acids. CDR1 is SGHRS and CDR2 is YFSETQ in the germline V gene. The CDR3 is CASSLEGRRVGEQFF. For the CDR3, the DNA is TGCGCCAGCAGCTTGGAAGGGAGGAGAGTAGGTGAGCAGTTCTTC.

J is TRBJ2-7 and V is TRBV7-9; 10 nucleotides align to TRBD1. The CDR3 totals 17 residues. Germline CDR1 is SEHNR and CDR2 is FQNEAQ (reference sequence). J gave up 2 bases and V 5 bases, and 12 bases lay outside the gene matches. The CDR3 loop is CASSHPPGQGMAYEQYF. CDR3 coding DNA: TGTGCCAGCAGCCATCCCCCGGGACAGGGGATGGCCTACGAGCAGTACTTC.